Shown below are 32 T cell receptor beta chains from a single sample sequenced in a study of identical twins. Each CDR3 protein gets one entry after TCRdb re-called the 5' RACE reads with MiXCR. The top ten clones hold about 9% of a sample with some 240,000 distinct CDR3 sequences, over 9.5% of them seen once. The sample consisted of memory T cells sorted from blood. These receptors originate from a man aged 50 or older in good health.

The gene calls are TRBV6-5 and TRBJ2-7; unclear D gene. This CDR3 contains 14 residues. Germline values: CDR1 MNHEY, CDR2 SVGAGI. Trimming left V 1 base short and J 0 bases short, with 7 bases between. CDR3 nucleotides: TGTGCCAGCAGTTACTTCGCGGACTCCTACGAGCAGTACTTC. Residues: CASSYFADSYEQYF.

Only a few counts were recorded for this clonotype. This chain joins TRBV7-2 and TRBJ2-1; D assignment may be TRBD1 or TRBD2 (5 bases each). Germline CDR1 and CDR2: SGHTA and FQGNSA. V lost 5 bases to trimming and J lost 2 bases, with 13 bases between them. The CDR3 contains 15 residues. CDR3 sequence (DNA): TGTGCCAGCAGCACTCGATGGGGACCCTACAATGAGCAGTTCTTC. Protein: CASSTRWGPYNEQFF.

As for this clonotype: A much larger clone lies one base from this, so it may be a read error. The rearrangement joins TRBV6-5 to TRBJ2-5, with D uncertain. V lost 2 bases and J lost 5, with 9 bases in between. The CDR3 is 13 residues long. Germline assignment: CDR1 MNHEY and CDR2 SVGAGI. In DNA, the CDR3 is TGTGCCAGCAGTTACCTCAGTCACGAGACCCAGTACTTC. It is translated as CASSYLSHETQYF.

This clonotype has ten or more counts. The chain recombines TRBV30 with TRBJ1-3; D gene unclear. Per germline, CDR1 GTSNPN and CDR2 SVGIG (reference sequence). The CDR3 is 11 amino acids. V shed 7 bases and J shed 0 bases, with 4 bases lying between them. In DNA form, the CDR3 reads TGTGCCTTGAGCTCTGGAAACACCATATATTTT. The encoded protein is CALSSGNTIYF.

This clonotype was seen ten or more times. CDR3 sequence: CASSLDLGGPYGYTF. The CDR3 nucleotides read TGCGCCAGCAGCTTGGACCTGGGAGGCCCCTATGGCTACACCTTC. This chain connects TRBV5-1 to TRBJ1-2; D gene unclear. CDR3 length: 15 residues. V lost 0 bases and J 4 bases, leaving 13 bases between the germline ends. Germline V gene sequence: CDR1 SGHRS, CDR2 YFSETQ.

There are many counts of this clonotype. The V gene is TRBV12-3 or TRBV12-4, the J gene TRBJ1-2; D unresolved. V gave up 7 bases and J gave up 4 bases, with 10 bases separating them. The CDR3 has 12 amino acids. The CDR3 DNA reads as TGTGCCAGCACCAACTGGTTCTATGGCTACACCTTC. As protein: CASTNWFYGYTF.

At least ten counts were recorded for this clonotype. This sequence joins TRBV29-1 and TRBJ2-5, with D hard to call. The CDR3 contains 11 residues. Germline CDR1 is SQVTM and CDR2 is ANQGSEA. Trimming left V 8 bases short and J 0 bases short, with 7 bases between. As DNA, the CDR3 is TGCAGCACACGACACCAAGAGACCCAGTACTTC. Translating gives CSTRHQETQYF.

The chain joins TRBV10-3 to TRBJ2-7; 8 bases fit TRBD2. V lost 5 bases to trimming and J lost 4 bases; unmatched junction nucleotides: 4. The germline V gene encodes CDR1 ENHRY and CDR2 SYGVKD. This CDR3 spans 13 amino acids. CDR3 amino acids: CAISSGSWYEQYF. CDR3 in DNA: TGTGCCATCAGTAGCGGGAGTTGGTACGAGCAGTACTTC.

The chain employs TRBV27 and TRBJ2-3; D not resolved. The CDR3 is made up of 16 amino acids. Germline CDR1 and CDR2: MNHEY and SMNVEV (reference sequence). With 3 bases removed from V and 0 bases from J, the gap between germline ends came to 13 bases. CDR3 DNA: TGTGCCAGCAGTTTCGTTGGAGTTACTAGCACAGATACGCAGTATTTT. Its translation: CASSFVGVTSTDTQYF.

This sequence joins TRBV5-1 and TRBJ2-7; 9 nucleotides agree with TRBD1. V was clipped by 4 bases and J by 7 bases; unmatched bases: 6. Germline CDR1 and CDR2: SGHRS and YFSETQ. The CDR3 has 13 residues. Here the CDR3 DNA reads TGCGCCAGCAGCACACGGGGACAGGGTGAGCAGTACTTC. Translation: CASSTRGQGEQYF. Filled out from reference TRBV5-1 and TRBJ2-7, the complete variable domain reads KAGVTQTPRYLIKTRGQQVTLSCSPISGHRSVSWYQQTPGQGLQFLFEYFSETQRNKGNFPGRFSGRQFSNSRSEMNVSTLELGDSALYLCASSTRGQGEQYFGPGTRLTVT.

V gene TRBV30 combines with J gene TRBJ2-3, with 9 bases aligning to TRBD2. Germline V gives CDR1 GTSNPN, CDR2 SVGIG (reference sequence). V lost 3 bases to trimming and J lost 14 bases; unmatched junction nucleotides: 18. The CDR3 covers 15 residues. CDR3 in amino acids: CAWSRGISGSPSTYF. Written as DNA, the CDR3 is TGTGCCTGGAGCCGGGGGATTAGCGGGAGCCCAAGTACGTATTTT.

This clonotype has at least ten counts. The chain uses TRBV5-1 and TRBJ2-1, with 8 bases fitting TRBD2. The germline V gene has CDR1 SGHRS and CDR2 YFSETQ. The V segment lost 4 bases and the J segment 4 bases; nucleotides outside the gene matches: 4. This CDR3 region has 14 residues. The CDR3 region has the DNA TGCGCCAGCAGCCGACCGGGGGGGTACAATGAGCAGTTCTTC. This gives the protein CASSRPGGYNEQFF.

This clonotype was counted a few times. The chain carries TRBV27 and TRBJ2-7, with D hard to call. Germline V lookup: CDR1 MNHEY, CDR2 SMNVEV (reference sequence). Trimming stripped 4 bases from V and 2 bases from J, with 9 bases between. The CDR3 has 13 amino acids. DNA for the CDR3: TGTGCCAGCAGTTCCAGACCCACCTACGAGCAGTACTTC. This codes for CASSSRPTYEQYF.

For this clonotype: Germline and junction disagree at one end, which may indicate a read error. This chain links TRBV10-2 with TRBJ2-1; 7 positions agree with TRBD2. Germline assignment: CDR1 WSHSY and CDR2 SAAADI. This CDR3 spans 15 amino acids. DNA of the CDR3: TGCGCCAGCGGTGAGCGGGACCTGGAATACAATGAGCAGTTCTTC. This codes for CASGERDLEYNEQFF.

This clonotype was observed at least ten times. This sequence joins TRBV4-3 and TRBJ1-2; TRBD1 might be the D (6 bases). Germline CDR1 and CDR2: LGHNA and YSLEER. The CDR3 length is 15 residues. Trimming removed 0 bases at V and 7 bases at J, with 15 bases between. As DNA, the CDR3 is TGCGCCAGCAGCCAAGAGAGGGGCCCCAGGGGTGGCTACACCTTC. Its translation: CASSQERGPRGGYTF.

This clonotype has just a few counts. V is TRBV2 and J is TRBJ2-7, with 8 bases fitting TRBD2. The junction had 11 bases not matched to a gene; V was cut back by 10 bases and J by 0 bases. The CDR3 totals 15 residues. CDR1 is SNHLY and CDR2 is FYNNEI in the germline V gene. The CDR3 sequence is CAITLAGIGSYEQYF. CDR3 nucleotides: TGTGCCATCACATTAGCGGGGATCGGCTCCTACGAGCAGTACTTC.

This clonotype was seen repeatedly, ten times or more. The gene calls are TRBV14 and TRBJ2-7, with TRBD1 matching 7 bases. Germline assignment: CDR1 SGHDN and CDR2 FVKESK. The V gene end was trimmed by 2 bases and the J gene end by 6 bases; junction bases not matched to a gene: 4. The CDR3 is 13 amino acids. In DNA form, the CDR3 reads TGTGCCAGCAGCCAAACGAACAGGGGCGAGCAGTACTTC. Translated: CASSQTNRGEQYF.

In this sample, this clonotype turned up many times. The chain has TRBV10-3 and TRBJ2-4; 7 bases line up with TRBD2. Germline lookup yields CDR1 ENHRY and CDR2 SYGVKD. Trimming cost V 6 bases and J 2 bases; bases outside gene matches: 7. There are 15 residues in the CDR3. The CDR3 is CAISGTGGPKNIQYF. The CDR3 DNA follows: TGTGCCATCAGCGGAACGGGGGGACCCAAAAACATTCAGTACTTC.

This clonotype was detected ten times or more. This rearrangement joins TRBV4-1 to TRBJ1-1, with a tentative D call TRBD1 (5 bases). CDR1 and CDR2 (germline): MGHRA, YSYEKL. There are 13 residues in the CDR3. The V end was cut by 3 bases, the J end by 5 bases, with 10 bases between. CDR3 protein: CASSHYQGTEAFF. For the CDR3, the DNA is TGCGCCAGCAGCCATTATCAGGGAACTGAAGCTTTCTTT.

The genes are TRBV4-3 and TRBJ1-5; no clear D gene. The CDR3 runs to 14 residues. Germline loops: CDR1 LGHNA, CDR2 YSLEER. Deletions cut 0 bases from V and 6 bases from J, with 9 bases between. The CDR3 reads CASSQDSGGQPQHF. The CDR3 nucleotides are TGCGCCAGCAGCCAAGATTCCGGAGGTCAGCCCCAGCATTTT.

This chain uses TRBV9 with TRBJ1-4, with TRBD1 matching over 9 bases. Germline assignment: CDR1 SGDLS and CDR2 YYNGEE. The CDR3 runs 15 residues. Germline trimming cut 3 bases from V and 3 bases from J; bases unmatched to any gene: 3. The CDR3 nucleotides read TGTGCCAGCAGCGACAGGACAGGGGCTAATGAAAAACTGTTTTTT. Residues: CASSDRTGANEKLFF.

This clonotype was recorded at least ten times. CDR3 protein: CASSQDARTDTQYF. The DNA of the CDR3 is TGCGCCAGCAGCCAAGACGCGAGGACAGATACGCAGTATTTT. This sequence joins TRBV4-3 and TRBJ2-3, with D uncertain. Germline CDR1 LGHNA, CDR2 YSLEER. The CDR3 is 14 amino acids. V was trimmed by 0 bases and J by 3 bases, leaving 7 bases between them.

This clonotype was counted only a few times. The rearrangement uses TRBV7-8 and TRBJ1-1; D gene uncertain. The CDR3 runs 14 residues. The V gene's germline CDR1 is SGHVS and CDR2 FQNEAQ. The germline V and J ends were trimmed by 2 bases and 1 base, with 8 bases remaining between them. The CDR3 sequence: CASSLTPGNTEAFF. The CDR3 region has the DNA TGTGCCAGCAGCTTAACCCCCGGGAACACTGAAGCTTTCTTT.

CDR3 sequence reads: CASSFVSSGLYEQYF. CDR3 in DNA: TGTGCCAGCAGCTTTGTGAGTAGCGGGTTGTACGAGCAGTACTTC. V usage is TRBV7-2 and J usage is TRBJ2-7; TRBD2 agrees at 7 bases. V gave up 3 bases and J gave up 4 bases; unmatched junction bases: 9. In germline, CDR1 is SGHTA, CDR2 FQGNSA. The CDR3 extends over 15 amino acids. Looking up the rest from reference TRBV7-2 and TRBJ2-7 gives the full variable domain: GAGVSQSPSNKVTEKGKDVELRCDPISGHTALYWYRQSLGQGLEFLIYFQGNSAPDKSGLPSDRFSAERTGGSVSTLTIQRTQQEDSAVYLCASSFVSSGLYEQYFGPGTRLTVT.

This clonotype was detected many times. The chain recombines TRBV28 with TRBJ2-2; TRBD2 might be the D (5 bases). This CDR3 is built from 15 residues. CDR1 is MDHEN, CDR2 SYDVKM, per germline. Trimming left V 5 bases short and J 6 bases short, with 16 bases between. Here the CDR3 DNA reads TGTGCCAGCAGTCGAGCTAGCAAGTGGCCCGGGGAGCTGTTTTTT. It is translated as CASSRASKWPGELFF.

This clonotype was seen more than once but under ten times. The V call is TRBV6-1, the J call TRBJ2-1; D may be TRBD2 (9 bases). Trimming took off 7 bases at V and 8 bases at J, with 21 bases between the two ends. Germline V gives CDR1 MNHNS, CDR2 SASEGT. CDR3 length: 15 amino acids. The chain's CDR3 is CASNNRGTSNHEQFF. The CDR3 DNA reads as TGTGCCAGCAATAACAGGGGGACTAGCAACCATGAGCAGTTCTTC.

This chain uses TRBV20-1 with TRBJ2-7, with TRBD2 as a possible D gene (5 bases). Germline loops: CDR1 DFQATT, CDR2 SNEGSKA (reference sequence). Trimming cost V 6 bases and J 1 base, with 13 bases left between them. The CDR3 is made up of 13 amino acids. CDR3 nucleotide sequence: TGCAGTGCGGCTATGACGGGGTCCTACGAGCAGTACTTC. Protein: CSAAMTGSYEQYF.

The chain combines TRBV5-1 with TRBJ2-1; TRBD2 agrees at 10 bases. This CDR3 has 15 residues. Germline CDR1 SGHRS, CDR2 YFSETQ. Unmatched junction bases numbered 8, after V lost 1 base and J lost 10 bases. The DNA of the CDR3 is TGCGCCAGCAGCTTGCTCCAGCGGGGGGGAAAAGAGCAGTTCTTC. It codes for CASSLLQRGGKEQFF. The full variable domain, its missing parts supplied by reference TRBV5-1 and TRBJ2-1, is KAGVTQTPRYLIKTRGQQVTLSCSPISGHRSVSWYQQTPGQGLQFLFEYFSETQRNKGNFPGRFSGRQFSNSRSEMNVSTLELGDSALYLCASSLLQRGGKEQFFGPGTRLTVL.

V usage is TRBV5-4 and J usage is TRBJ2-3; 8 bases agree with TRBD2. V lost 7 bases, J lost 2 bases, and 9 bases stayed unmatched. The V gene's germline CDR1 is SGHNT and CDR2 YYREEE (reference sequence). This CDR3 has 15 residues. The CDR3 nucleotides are TGTGCCAGCCGCAGGGGACTAGGACCCACAGATACGCAGTATTTT. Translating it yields CASRRGLGPTDTQYF.

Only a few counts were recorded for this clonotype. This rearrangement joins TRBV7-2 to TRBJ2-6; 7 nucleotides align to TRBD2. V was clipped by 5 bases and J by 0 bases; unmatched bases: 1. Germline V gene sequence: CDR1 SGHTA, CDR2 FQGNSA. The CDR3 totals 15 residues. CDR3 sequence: CASSRGDSGANVLTF. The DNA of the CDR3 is TGTGCCAGCAGCCGGGGGGACTCTGGGGCCAACGTCCTGACTTTC. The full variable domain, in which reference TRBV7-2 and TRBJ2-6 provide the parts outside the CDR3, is GAGVSQSPSNKVTEKGKDVELRCDPISGHTALYWYRQSLGQGLEFLIYFQGNSAPDKSGLPSDRFSAERTGGSVSTLTIQRTQQEDSAVYLCASSRGDSGANVLTFGAGSRLTVL.

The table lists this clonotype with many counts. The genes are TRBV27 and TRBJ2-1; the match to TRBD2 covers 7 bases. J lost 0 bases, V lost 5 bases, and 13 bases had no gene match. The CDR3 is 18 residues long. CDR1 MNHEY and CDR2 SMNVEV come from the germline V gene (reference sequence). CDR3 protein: CASSPRGEAGYSYNEQFF. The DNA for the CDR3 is TGTGCCAGCAGTCCCCGGGGGGAAGCGGGGTACTCCTACAATGAGCAGTTCTTC.

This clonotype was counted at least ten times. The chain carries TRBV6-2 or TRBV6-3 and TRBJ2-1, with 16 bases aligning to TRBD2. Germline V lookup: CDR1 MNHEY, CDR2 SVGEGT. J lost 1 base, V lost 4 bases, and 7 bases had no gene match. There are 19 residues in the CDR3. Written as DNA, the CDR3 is TGTGCCAGCAGTTTCCCCGGGACTAGCGGGGGGGGATCCTACAATGAGCAGTTCTTC. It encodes CASSFPGTSGGGSYNEQFF.